These 27 T cell receptor beta chains were sequenced from one sample in a study of blood T cell repertoires in COVID-19. Sequencing used immunoSEQ multiplex PCR; TCRdb keeps in-frame clones, though not all of them. The sample contains some 150,000 clones, 85% of which appear only once. Sequenced sample: peripheral blood. The receptors stem from a human donor with acute or convalescent COVID-19. The donor label of this sample is uncertain.

The chain links TRBV6-5 to TRBJ1-5; D may be TRBD1 (5 bases). Deletions cut 2 bases from V and 3 bases from J, with 11 bases between. This CDR3 has 15 amino acids. The germline V gene encodes CDR1 MNHEY and CDR2 SVGAGI. CDR3 DNA sequence: TGTGCCAGCAGTTACGACGGGGGGAACAATCAGCCCCAGCATTTT. This codes for CASSYDGGNNQPQHF.

The V gene is TRBV6-6, the J gene TRBJ1-2, with D perhaps TRBD1 (6 bases). Germline loops: CDR1 MNHNY, CDR2 SVGAGI (reference sequence). V lost 4 bases and J lost 8, with 20 bases in between. The CDR3 totals 15 residues. In DNA form, the CDR3 reads TGTGCCAGCAGTTCGGGGGGCACTTACCAGTACGGCTACACCTTC. Its translation is CASSSGGTYQYGYTF.

The CDR3 DNA is TGTGCCAGCAGCCAAGACCCGACAGGTATAGGAGATACGCAGTATTTT. Translating gives CASSQDPTGIGDTQYF. J is TRBJ2-3 and V is TRBV3-1 (or the pseudogene TRBV3-2), with D perhaps matching TRBD1 (6 bases). CDR3 length: 16 residues. The V end lost 0 bases, the J end lost 5 bases, and 15 bases lay between the germline ends. Germline-derived CDR1 and CDR2 are LGHDT and YNNKEL (reference sequence).

By share, this clone counts as medium-sized. The V gene is TRBV4-2, the J gene TRBJ1-2; D might be TRBD1 (6 bases). The CDR3 is 17 amino acids. Germline V CDR1 and CDR2: LGHNA, YNFKEQ. V was pared by 1 base and J by 7 bases, with 22 bases between. The CDR3 DNA sequence: TGTGCCAGCAGCCAAGGACCACGGACAGAAGGGTCGAGTGGCTACACCTTC. It specifies CASSQGPRTEGSSGYTF.

The chain recombines TRBV6-5 with TRBJ2-3, with D perhaps matching TRBD1 (6 bases). Between the trimmed V and J ends, which lost 6 bases and 9 bases, there was a span of 16 bases. The CDR3 extends over 13 amino acids. Germline V lookup: CDR1 MNHEY, CDR2 SVGAGI. CDR3 sequence: CASSFPGTHTQYF. For the CDR3, the DNA is TGTGCCAGCAGCTTTCCTGGGACACACACGCAGTATTTT.

In this sample, this clone turned up once. The rearrangement links TRBV10-3 to TRBJ1-5, with D possibly matching TRBD1 (6 bases). The CDR3 covers 13 residues. Trimming took 6 bases from V and 6 from J, leaving 12 bases between them. The germline V gene encodes CDR1 ENHRY and CDR2 SYGVKD. The CDR3 region has the DNA TGTGCCATCAGCCGGGACACCTTTCAGCCCCAGCATTTT. Its protein product is CAISRDTFQPQHF.

CDR3 loop: CASSLGGRDINEQFF. CDR3 coding DNA: TGCGCCAGCAGCTTGGGTGGGAGGGATATCAATGAGCAGTTCTTC. The genes are TRBV5-1 and TRBJ2-1; 7 bases fit TRBD2. CDR1 SGHRS and CDR2 YFSETQ come from the germline V gene. With V trimmed by 0 bases and J by 6 bases, 6 bases remained unmatched. This CDR3 is 15 amino acids long.

This chain links TRBV7-3 with TRBJ1-1; D gene ambiguous. The CDR3 length is 13 residues. Trimming took 4 bases from V and 2 from J, leaving 8 bases between them. Germline lookup yields CDR1 SGHTA and CDR2 FQGTGA. The CDR3 DNA follows: TGTGCCAGCAGCTCTCAGGATAACACTGAAGCTTTCTTT. It specifies CASSSQDNTEAFF.

This rearrangement joins TRBV13 to TRBJ1-3; D is unclear. Trimming shortened V by 1 base and J by 3 bases, and 7 bases separated the two germline ends. This CDR3 has 14 amino acids. In germline, CDR1 is PRHDT, CDR2 FYEKMQ (reference sequence). The CDR3 DNA follows: TGTGCCAGCAGCTTAGTCGGCGGTGGAAACACCATATATTTT. Translated: CASSLVGGGNTIYF.

The gene calls are TRBV19 and TRBJ1-6; maybe TRBD1 (6 bases). The CDR3 contains 18 residues. V lost 2 bases and J 9 bases, leaving 23 bases between the germline ends. Germline V gene lookup returns CDR1 LNHDA and CDR2 SQIVND (reference sequence). The CDR3 protein is CASSIKADSWRQSSPLHF. The DNA of the CDR3 is TGTGCCAGTAGTATAAAGGCGGACAGTTGGAGGCAAAGTTCACCCCTCCACTTT.

The chain links TRBV24-1 to TRBJ2-7; TRBD1 agrees at 8 bases. CDR1 is KGHDR and CDR2 is SFDVKD in the germline V gene. The trim removed 3 bases at V and 0 bases at J, leaving 3 bases unmatched. The CDR3 contains 15 residues. The CDR3 DNA follows: TGTGCCACCAGTGATCCCGGACAGGGCTCCTACGAGCAGTACTTC. Its translation: CATSDPGQGSYEQYF.

The chain couples TRBV24-1 to TRBJ2-7; weak D call: TRBD1 (5 bases). Germline CDR1 reads KGHDR; CDR2 reads SFDVKD. CDR3 length equals 15 residues. The germline V and J ends were trimmed by 4 bases and 5 bases, with 17 bases remaining between them. CDR3: CATSEADRLVHEQYF. CDR3 DNA: TGTGCCACCAGTGAAGCCGACAGACTTGTCCACGAGCAGTACTTC.

The CDR3 DNA reads TGTGCCAGCAGCCCAATCGCACAGGGCAGTGGCTACACCTTC. This translates into CASSPIAQGSGYTF. The rearrangement links TRBV16 to TRBJ1-2; maybe TRBD1 (6 bases). Trimming cost V 4 bases and J 7 bases, with 16 bases left between them. The CDR3 covers 14 residues. Germline CDR1 KGHSY, CDR2 FQNENV.

The chain joins TRBV5-5 to TRBJ1-3; D unresolved. V was shortened by 2 bases and J by 4 bases, with 10 bases between the two germline ends. CDR1 and CDR2 (germline): SGHKS, YYEKEE (reference sequence). CDR3 length: 14 amino acids. The CDR3 sequence: CASSFYLLGNTIYF. In nucleotides, the CDR3 is TGTGCCAGCAGCTTCTACCTTCTGGGAAACACCATATATTTT.

This rearrangement joins TRBV7-8 to TRBJ2-7; D gene uncertain. The V gene's germline CDR1 is SGHVS and CDR2 FQNEAQ. The CDR3 is made up of 15 amino acids. V was trimmed by 2 bases and J by 4 bases, leaving 15 bases between them. The CDR3 reads CASSLYEGTTYEQYV. For the CDR3, the DNA is TGTGCCAGCAGCTTATATGAAGGCACGACTTACGAGCAGTACGTC.

The rearrangement links TRBV7-2 to TRBJ1-3, with D perhaps matching TRBD1 (5 bases). The CDR3 has 14 amino acids. Germline values: CDR1 SGHTA, CDR2 FQGNSA. The V gene lost 5 bases and the J gene lost 7 bases, with 15 bases spanning the gap. In nucleotides, the CDR3 is TGTGCCAGCAGCCCCCCGGAGGGGTGGAACACCATATATTTT. Amino acids: CASSPPEGWNTIYF.

The rearrangement links TRBV2 to TRBJ1-1; D uncertain. Germline-derived CDR1 and CDR2 are SNHLY and FYNNEI. The V gene lost 2 bases and the J gene lost 6 bases, with 4 bases spanning the gap. This CDR3 contains 11 residues. The CDR3 loop is CASSETSEAFF. As DNA, the CDR3 is TGTGCCAGCAGTGAAACATCTGAAGCTTTCTTT.

The V call is TRBV5-8, the J call TRBJ2-7; 8 bases map to TRBD1. V was clipped by 3 bases and J by 9 bases; unmatched bases: 14. CDR3 size: 15 residues. Germline CDR1 is SGHTS and CDR2 is YDEGEE. The CDR3 protein is CASSYTGTGPFGQYV. CDR3 in DNA: TGTGCCAGCAGCTATACCGGGACAGGACCCTTTGGGCAGTACGTC.

V gene TRBV30 combines with J gene TRBJ2-6; D is possibly TRBD2 (5 bases). With 1 base removed from V and 0 bases from J, the gap between germline ends came to 13 bases. Germline V gene sequence: CDR1 GTSNPN, CDR2 SVGIG (reference sequence). There are 17 residues in the CDR3. CDR3 residues: CAWSAGEKTSGANVLTF. DNA for the CDR3: TGTGCCTGGAGTGCTGGGGAGAAAACCTCTGGGGCCAACGTCCTGACTTTC.

This chain joins TRBV4-3 and TRBJ2-3; D may be TRBD2 (6 bases). The CDR3 has 15 residues. V lost 1 base and J 6 bases, leaving 14 bases between the germline ends. Germline V gene lookup returns CDR1 LGHNA and CDR2 YSLEER. CDR3 sequence: CASSQGGGLGDTQYF. As DNA, the CDR3 is TGCGCCAGCAGCCAAGGAGGAGGGCTGGGTGATACGCAGTATTTT.

This sequence joins TRBV18 and TRBJ2-5; D is perhaps TRBD1 (5 bases). Deletions cut 2 bases from V and 1 base from J, with 8 bases between. CDR1 is KGHSH, CDR2 LQKENI, per germline. This CDR3 region has 14 residues. CDR3 in amino acids: CASSPRGSQETQYF. The CDR3 coding sequence is TGTGCCAGCTCACCAAGGGGAAGCCAAGAGACCCAGTACTTC.

This clone was observed once. J is TRBJ1-2 and V is TRBV5-4; no firm D call. V was shortened by 5 bases and J by 0 bases, with 8 bases between the two germline ends. Germline V gives CDR1 SGHNT, CDR2 YYREEE (reference sequence). This CDR3 spans 13 amino acids. The chain's CDR3 is CASRFTANYGYTF. The CDR3 coding sequence is TGTGCCAGCAGGTTTACAGCTAACTATGGCTACACCTTC.

The chain joins TRBV28 to TRBJ1-2, with unresolved D. Germline V lookup: CDR1 MDHEN, CDR2 SYDVKM. The CDR3 contains 12 residues. V gave up 4 bases and J gave up 3 bases, with 6 bases separating them. This CDR3 is CASSSNDYGYTF. CDR3 in DNA: TGTGCCAGCAGTTCCAATGACTATGGCTACACCTTC.

V is TRBV9 and J is TRBJ1-1, with a weak D call TRBD1 (6 bases). The V end was cut by 3 bases, the J end by 4 bases, with 22 bases between. Germline-derived CDR1 and CDR2 are SGDLS and YYNGEE. The CDR3 runs 17 residues. CDR3 protein: CASSGGGRSRSVTEAFF. The DNA of the CDR3 is TGTGCCAGCAGCGGGGGGGGCAGGTCCCGTTCCGTCACTGAAGCTTTCTTT.

The chain links TRBV7-9 to TRBJ2-5; maybe TRBD2 (6 bases). The CDR3 has 13 amino acids. The V end was cut by 3 bases, the J end by 4 bases, with 9 bases between. Germline V gives CDR1 SEHNR, CDR2 FQNEAQ (reference sequence). The CDR3 is CASSFAGTETQYF. CDR3 bases: TGTGCCAGCAGCTTTGCGGGGACAGAGACCCAGTACTTC.

V gene TRBV5-1 combines with J gene TRBJ2-2; 7 nucleotides agree with TRBD1. The CDR3 covers 14 residues. CDR1 SGHRS and CDR2 YFSETQ come from the germline V gene. V lost 5 bases to trimming and J lost 6 bases; unmatched junction nucleotides: 7. CDR3 coding DNA: TGCGCCAGCAGATCAACAGGGGATGCCGGGGAGCTGTTTTTT. Protein sequence: CASRSTGDAGELFF.

The gene calls are TRBV4-1 and TRBJ2-1; TRBD1 is a possible D gene (6 bases). In germline, CDR1 is MGHRA, CDR2 YSYEKL. V shed 4 bases and J shed 1 base, with 11 bases lying between them. The CDR3 loop spans 15 amino acids. CDR3 bases: TGCGCCAGCAGCCGAGGGGGTGGGTCCTACAATGAGCAGTTCTTC. It is translated as CASSRGGGSYNEQFF.